The next 18 T cell receptor beta chains were all read from a single sample in a study of blood T cell repertoires in COVID-19 (dated by TCRdb to the early 2020s). Library preparation used the immunoSEQ multiplex PCR assay. The source is immuneACCESS, and TCRdb retained only in-frame sequences with V and J called. Part of the clones is not carried over; for the studies checked, unresolved V genes explain less than half of this, and the remainder is unexplained. The sample profile shows about 140,000 clones; over 75% of them were found once. The top ten hold about 1.5% of the sample. Sequencing used peripheral blood. These receptors originate from a woman aged 50 to 65 with acute or convalescent COVID-19.

This clone was seen more than once but under ten times. The J gene is TRBJ2-3, the V gene TRBV5-1, with D possibly matching TRBD1 (6 bases). V was shortened by 0 bases and J by 5 bases, with 13 bases between the two germline ends. Germline lookup yields CDR1 SGHRS and CDR2 YFSETQ. The CDR3 totals 15 residues. CDR3 amino acids: CASSLANYREDTQYF. The CDR3 region has the DNA TGCGCCAGCAGCTTGGCCAACTACAGGGAAGATACGCAGTATTTT.

The chain recombines TRBV7-2 with TRBJ1-1, with D possibly TRBD1 on 6 matching bases. The CDR3 covers 15 residues. From germline, CDR1 is SGHTA and CDR2 FQGNSA. V shed 5 bases and J shed 5 bases, with 18 bases lying between them. The CDR3 DNA reads TGTGCCAGCAGCCCGGGGTCGGGGGGGCGGACTGAAGCTTTCTTT. Amino acids: CASSPGSGGRTEAFF.

The chain carries TRBV30 and TRBJ2-1, with 8 positions matching TRBD2. Germline V CDR1 and CDR2: GTSNPN, SVGIG (reference sequence). The CDR3 runs to 13 residues. Trimming took 3 bases from V and 6 from J; bases not matched to a gene: 4. The CDR3 DNA reads TGTGCCTGGAGAGGACTAGCCCGCAATGAGCAGTTCTTC. Translated, it gives CAWRGLARNEQFF.

V gene TRBV30 combines with J gene TRBJ1-5, with TRBD1 identical over 7 bases. V shed 1 base, J shed 9 bases, and the junction held 6 bases outside the gene matches. The CDR3 spans 13 residues. The germline V gene encodes CDR1 GTSNPN and CDR2 SVGIG (reference sequence). In DNA, the CDR3 is TGTGCCTGGAGTGAGGGGGCTGTTCGGCCCCAGCATTTT. As protein: CAWSEGAVRPQHF.

The chain carries TRBV6-2 or TRBV6-3 and TRBJ1-2; D unresolved. Per germline, CDR1 MNHEY and CDR2 SVGEGT. The V end lost 1 base, the J end lost 2 bases, and 11 bases lay between the germline ends. The CDR3 runs 15 residues. The CDR3 here is CASSYFPGTNYGYTF. DNA for the CDR3: TGTGCCAGCAGTTACTTTCCGGGAACAAACTATGGCTACACCTTC.

The chain carries TRBV30 and TRBJ2-7; D is unresolved. The CDR3 totals 12 residues. The V end was cut by 1 base, the J end by 3 bases, with 7 bases between. Germline CDR1 GTSNPN, CDR2 SVGIG (reference sequence). CDR3 in amino acids: CAWSGASYEQYF. CDR3 sequence (DNA): TGTGCCTGGAGTGGGGCCAGCTACGAGCAGTACTTC. The full variable domain, in which reference TRBV30 and TRBJ2-7 provide the parts outside the CDR3, is SQTIHQWPATLVQPVGSPLSLECTVEGTSNPNLYWYRQAAGRGLQLLFYSVGIGQISSEVPQNLSASRPQDRQFILSSKKLLLSDSGFYLCAWSGASYEQYFGPGTRLTVT.

The chain recombines TRBV6-5 with TRBJ2-3, with no clear D. The CDR3 spans 15 residues. The germline V gene has CDR1 MNHEY and CDR2 SVGAGI. Trimming took off 8 bases at V and 0 bases at J, with 15 bases between the two ends. The CDR3 nucleotides read TGTGCCAGCGCATCCGGAGTTTCTAGCACAGATACGCAGTATTTT. Translation: CASASGVSSTDTQYF.

This chain links TRBV7-3 with TRBJ1-2; perhaps TRBD1 as D (6 bases). Trimming took off 1 base at V and 6 bases at J, with 15 bases between the two ends. This CDR3 has 15 residues. Germline CDR1 and CDR2: SGHTA and FQGTGA. CDR3 in amino acids: CASSLMAGARNGYTF. CDR3 bases: TGTGCCAGCAGCTTAATGGCGGGGGCGAGGAATGGCTACACCTTC. Full variable domain (outside the CDR3, taken from reference TRBV7-3 and TRBJ1-2): GAGVSQTPSNKVTEKGKYVELRCDPISGHTALYWYRQSLGQGPEFLIYFQGTGAADDSGLPNDRFFAVRPEGSVSTLKIQRTERGDSAVYLCASSLMAGARNGYTFGSGTRLTVV.

This chain joins TRBV7-3 and TRBJ2-1, with a possible D match to TRBD1 (5 bases). The CDR3 length is 15 residues. Trimming left V 2 bases short and J 0 bases short, with 8 bases between. The germline V gene encodes CDR1 SGHTA and CDR2 FQGTGA. The CDR3 is CASSLGANSYNEQFF. The CDR3 region has the DNA TGTGCCAGCAGCTTAGGGGCAAACTCCTACAATGAGCAGTTCTTC. The whole variable domain, remainder taken from reference TRBV7-3 and TRBJ2-1, is GAGVSQTPSNKVTEKGKYVELRCDPISGHTALYWYRQSLGQGPEFLIYFQGTGAADDSGLPNDRFFAVRPEGSVSTLKIQRTERGDSAVYLCASSLGANSYNEQFFGPGTRLTVL.

The chain combines TRBV11-1 with TRBJ1-1, with 10 bases identical to TRBD1. Germline V gene sequence: CDR1 SGHAT, CDR2 FQDESV (reference sequence). There are 15 residues in the CDR3. V lost 5 bases and J lost 1; bases outside the gene matches: 4. CDR3 sequence: CASSPRDRGNTEAFF. In nucleotides, the CDR3 is TGTGCCAGCAGCCCTCGGGACAGGGGGAACACTGAAGCTTTCTTT.

This clone was observed a few times. The same CDR3 arises from other DNA sequences in this sample as well. The V and J genes are TRBV7-9 and TRBJ1-5, with D hard to call. The ends were cut back, 1 base at V and 6 bases at J, with 4 bases in the middle. Germline CDR1 is SEHNR and CDR2 is FQNEAQ (reference sequence). The CDR3 loop spans 12 amino acids. CDR3 nucleotides: TGTGCCAGCAGCTTAGAGAGTCAGCCCCAGCATTTT. Protein: CASSLESQPQHF. The whole variable domain, remainder taken from reference TRBV7-9 and TRBJ1-5, is DTGVSQNPRHKITKRGQNVTFRCDPISEHNRLYWYRQTLGQGPEFLTYFQNEAQLEKSRLLSDRFSAERPKGSFSTLEIQRTEQGDSAMYLCASSLESQPQHFGDGTRLSIL.

The chain is built from TRBV9 and TRBJ1-5; tentatively, D is TRBD1 (5 bases). Germline CDR1 and CDR2: SGDLS and YYNGEE. This CDR3 has 16 amino acids. The V end lost 0 bases, the J end lost 1 base, and 11 bases lay between the germline ends. CDR3 sequence (DNA): TGTGCCAGCAGCGTAGGGGGGGGATCGAGCAATCAGCCCCAGCATTTT. Translating it yields CASSVGGGSSNQPQHF.

V is TRBV27 and J is TRBJ1-1; tentatively, D is TRBD1 (6 bases). V lost 4 bases to trimming and J lost 2 bases, with 11 bases between them. This CDR3 comprises 14 residues. Per germline, CDR1 MNHEY and CDR2 SMNVEV (reference sequence). As DNA, the CDR3 is TGTGCCAGCAGTTCGACAGGAGGTAACACTGAAGCTTTCTTT. Its translation is CASSSTGGNTEAFF.

For this clone: The same CDR3 arises from other DNA sequences in this sample as well. V gene TRBV11-2 combines with J gene TRBJ2-7, with 9 bases matching TRBD1. Germline CDR1 is SGHAT and CDR2 is FQNNGV. V was pared by 1 base and J by 2 bases, with 0 bases of the junction left unmatched. This CDR3 has 14 amino acids. CDR3 DNA: TGTGCCAGCAGCTTAGGACAGGGGGCCTACGAGCAGTACTTC. Translating gives CASSLGQGAYEQYF.

The chain is built from TRBV18 and TRBJ2-7; unclear D gene. V lost 0 bases to trimming and J lost 4 bases, with 7 bases between them. The CDR3 is 13 residues long. Germline V CDR1 and CDR2: KGHSH, LQKENI. Here the CDR3 DNA reads TGTGCCAGCTCACCACCGGTCGCGTACGAGCAGTACTTC. Amino acids: CASSPPVAYEQYF.

The genes are TRBV27 and TRBJ1-2; tentatively, D is TRBD1 (5 bases). Germline V gene lookup returns CDR1 MNHEY and CDR2 SMNVEV (reference sequence). This CDR3 region has 12 residues. Trimming cost V 5 bases and J 7 bases, with 11 bases left between them. CDR3 region: CASSTMGGGYTF. DNA for the CDR3: TGTGCCAGCAGTACCATGGGGGGTGGCTACACCTTC.

The chain is built from TRBV7-9 and TRBJ2-7, with unresolved D. This CDR3 spans 15 amino acids. V was pared by 5 bases and J by 1 base, with 15 bases between. CDR1 is SEHNR and CDR2 is FQNEAQ in the germline V gene (reference sequence). CDR3 DNA sequence: TGTGCCAGCAGCCCCCCCCTTCCCCAGTCCTACGAGCAGTACTTC. This translates into CASSPPLPQSYEQYF.

The chain employs TRBV30 and TRBJ2-7; TRBD2 agrees at 7 bases. CDR1 is GTSNPN, CDR2 SVGIG, per germline (reference sequence). This CDR3 contains 14 residues. After removal of 1 base from V and 3 bases from J, the junction contained 6 bases not matched to a gene. CDR3 residues: CAWSDGGVGYEQYF. CDR3 in DNA: TGTGCCTGGAGTGATGGGGGGGTGGGCTACGAGCAGTACTTC.